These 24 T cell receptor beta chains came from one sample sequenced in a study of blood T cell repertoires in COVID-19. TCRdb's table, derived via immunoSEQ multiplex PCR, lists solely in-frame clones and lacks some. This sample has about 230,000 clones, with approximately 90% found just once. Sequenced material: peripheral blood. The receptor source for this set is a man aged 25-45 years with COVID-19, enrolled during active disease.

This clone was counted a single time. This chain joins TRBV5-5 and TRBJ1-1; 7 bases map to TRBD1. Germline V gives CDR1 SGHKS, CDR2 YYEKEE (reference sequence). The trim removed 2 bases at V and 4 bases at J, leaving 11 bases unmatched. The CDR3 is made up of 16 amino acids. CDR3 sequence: CASSFRTGSPGTEAFF. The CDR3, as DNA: TGTGCCAGCAGCTTCCGGACAGGCTCACCGGGCACTGAAGCTTTCTTT.

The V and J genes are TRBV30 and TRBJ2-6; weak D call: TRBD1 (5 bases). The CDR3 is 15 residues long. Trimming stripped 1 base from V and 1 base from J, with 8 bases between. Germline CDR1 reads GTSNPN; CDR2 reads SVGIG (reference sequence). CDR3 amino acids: CAWSDKGSGANVLTF. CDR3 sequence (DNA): TGTGCCTGGAGTGATAAGGGGTCTGGGGCCAACGTCCTGACTTTC. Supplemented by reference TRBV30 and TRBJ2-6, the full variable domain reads SQTIHQWPATLVQPVGSPLSLECTVEGTSNPNLYWYRQAAGRGLQLLFYSVGIGQISSEVPQNLSASRPQDRQFILSSKKLLLSDSGFYLCAWSDKGSGANVLTFGAGSRLTVL.

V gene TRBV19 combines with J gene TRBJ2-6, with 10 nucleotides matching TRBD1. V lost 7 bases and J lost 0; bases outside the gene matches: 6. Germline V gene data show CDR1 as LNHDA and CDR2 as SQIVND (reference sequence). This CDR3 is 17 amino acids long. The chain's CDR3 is CASKRGQGLSGANVLTF. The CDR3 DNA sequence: TGTGCCAGTAAAAGGGGACAGGGGCTCTCTGGGGCCAACGTCCTGACTTTC.

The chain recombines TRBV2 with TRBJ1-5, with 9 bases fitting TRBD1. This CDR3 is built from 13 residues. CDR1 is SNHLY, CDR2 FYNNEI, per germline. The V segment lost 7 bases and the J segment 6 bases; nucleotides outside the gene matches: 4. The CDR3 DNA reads TGTGCCAGCACAGACAGGGGGGTTCAGCCCCAGCATTTT. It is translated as CASTDRGVQPQHF.

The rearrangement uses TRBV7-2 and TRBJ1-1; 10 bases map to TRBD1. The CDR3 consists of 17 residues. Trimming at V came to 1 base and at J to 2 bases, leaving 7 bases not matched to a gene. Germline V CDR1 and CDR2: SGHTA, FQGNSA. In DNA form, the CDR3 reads TGTGCCAGCAGCTTAGTTGGGACAGGGGCCATCAACACTGAAGCTTTCTTT. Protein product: CASSLVGTGAINTEAFF.

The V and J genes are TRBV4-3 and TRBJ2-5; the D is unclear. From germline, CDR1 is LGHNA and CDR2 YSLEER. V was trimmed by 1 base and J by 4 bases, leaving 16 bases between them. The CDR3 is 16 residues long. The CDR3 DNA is TGCGCCAGCAGCCAAGTAGGCGGCGCTGATGGAGAGACCCAGTACTTC. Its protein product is CASSQVGGADGETQYF.

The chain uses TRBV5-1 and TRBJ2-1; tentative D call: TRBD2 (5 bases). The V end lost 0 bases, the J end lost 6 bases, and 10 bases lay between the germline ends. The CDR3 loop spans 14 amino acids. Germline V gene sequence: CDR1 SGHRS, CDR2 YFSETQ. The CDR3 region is CASSLAPGSNEQFF. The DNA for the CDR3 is TGCGCCAGCAGCTTGGCTCCGGGGAGCAATGAGCAGTTCTTC.

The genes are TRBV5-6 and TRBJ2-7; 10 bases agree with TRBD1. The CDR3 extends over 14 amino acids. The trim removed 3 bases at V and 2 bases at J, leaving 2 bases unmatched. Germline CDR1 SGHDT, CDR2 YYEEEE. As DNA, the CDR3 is TGTGCCAGCAGCTGGGGGACAGGGGCCTACGAGCAGTACTTC. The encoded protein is CASSWGTGAYEQYF.

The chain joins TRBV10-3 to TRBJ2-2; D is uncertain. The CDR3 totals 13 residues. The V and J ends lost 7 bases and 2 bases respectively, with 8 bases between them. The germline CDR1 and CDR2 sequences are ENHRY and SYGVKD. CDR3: CAITSVNTGELFF. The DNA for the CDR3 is TGTGCCATCACGAGCGTAAACACCGGGGAGCTGTTTTTT.

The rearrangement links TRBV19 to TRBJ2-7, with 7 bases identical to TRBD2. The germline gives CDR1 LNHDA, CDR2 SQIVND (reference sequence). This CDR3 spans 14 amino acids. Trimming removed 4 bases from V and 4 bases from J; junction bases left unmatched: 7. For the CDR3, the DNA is TGTGCCAGTAGTAACCCCGGGACTACTTACGAGCAGTACTTC. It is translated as CASSNPGTTYEQYF.

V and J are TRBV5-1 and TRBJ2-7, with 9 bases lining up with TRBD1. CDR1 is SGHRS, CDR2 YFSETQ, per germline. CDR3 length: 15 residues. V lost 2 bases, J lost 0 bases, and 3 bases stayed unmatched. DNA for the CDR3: TGCGCCAGCAGCTTTGGGGACAGGGCCTCCTACGAGCAGTACTTC. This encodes CASSFGDRASYEQYF.

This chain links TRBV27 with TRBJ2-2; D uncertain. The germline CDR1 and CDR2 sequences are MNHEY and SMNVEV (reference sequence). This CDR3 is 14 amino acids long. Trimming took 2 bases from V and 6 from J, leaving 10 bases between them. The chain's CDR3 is CASSLALSAGELFF. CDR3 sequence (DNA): TGTGCCAGCAGTTTAGCCCTATCCGCCGGGGAGCTGTTTTTT.

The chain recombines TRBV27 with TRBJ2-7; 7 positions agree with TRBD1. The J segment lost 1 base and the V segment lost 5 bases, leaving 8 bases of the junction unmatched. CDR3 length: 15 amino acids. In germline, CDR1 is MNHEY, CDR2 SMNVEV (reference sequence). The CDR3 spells CASSPRTGLSYEQYF. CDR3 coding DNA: TGTGCCAGCAGTCCCCGGACAGGTTTATCCTACGAGCAGTACTTC.

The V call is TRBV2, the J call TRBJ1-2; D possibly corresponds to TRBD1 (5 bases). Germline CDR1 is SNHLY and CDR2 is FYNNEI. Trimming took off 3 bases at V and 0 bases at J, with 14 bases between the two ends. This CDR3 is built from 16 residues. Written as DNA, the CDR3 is TGTGCCAGCAGTGAGGGGAGGGGAAGAGCTAACTATGGCTACACCTTC. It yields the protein CASSEGRGRANYGYTF.

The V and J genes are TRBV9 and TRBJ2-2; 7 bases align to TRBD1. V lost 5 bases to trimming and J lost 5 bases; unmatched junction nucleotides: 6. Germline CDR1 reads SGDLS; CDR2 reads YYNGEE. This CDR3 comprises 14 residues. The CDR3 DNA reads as TGTGCCAGCAGGCTATCAGGGGGAACCGGGGAGCTGTTTTTT. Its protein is CASRLSGGTGELFF. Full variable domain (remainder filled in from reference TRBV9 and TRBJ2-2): DSGVTQTPKHLITATGQRVTLRCSPRSGDLSVYWYQQSLDQGLQFLIQYYNGEERAKGNILERFSAQQFPDLHSELNLSSLELGDSALYFCASRLSGGTGELFFGEGSRLTVL.

CDR3 region: CASRTPTGRHYNEQFF. The CDR3 DNA reads as TGTGCCAGCAGAACCCCGACAGGGAGGCATTACAATGAGCAGTTCTTC. V usage is TRBV28 and J usage is TRBJ2-1; the D gene is possibly TRBD1 (7 bases). Trimming stripped 6 bases from V and 4 bases from J, with 19 bases between. CDR1 and CDR2 (germline): MDHEN, SYDVKM. The CDR3 spans 16 residues. The full variable domain, in which reference TRBV28 and TRBJ2-1 provide the parts outside the CDR3, is DVKVTQSSRYLVKRTGEKVFLECVQDMDHENMFWYRQDPGLGLRLIYFSYDVKMKEKGDIPEGYSVSREKKERFSLILESASTNQTSMYLCASRTPTGRHYNEQFFGPGTRLTVL.

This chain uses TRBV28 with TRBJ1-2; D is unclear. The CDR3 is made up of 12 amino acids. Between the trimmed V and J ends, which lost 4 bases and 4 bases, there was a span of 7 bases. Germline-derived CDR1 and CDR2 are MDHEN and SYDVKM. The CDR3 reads CASSSPIYGYTF. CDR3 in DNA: TGTGCCAGCAGTTCCCCCATCTATGGCTACACCTTC.

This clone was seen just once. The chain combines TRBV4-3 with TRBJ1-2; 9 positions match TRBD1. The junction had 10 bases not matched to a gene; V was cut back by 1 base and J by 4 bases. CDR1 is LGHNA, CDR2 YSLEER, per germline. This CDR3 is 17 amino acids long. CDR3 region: CASSQVPGTGWGYGYTF. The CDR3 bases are TGCGCCAGCAGCCAAGTCCCCGGGACAGGGTGGGGCTATGGCTACACCTTC.

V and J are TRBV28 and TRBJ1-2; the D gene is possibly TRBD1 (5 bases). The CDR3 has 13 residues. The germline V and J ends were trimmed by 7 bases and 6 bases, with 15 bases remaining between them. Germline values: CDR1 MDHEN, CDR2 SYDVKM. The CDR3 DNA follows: TGTGCCAGCATATACCCAGGGTCTCATGGCTACACCTTC. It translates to CASIYPGSHGYTF.

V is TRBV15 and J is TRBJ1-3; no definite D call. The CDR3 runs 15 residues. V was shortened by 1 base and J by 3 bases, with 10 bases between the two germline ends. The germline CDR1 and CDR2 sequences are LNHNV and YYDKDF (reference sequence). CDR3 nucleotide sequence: TGTGCCACCAGCAGAGCGACGGGAAATGGAAACACCATATATTTT. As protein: CATSRATGNGNTIYF.

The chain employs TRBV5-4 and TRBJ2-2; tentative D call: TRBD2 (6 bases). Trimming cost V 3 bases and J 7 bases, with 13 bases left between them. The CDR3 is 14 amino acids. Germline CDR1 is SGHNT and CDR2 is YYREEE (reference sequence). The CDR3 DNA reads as TGTGCCAGCAGCTCTCCAGCGGGCGACGGGGAGCTGTTTTTT. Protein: CASSSPAGDGELFF.

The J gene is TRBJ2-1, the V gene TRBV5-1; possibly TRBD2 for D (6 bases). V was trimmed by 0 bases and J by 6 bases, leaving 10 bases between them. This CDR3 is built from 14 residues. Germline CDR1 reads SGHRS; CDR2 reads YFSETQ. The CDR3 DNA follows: TGCGCCAGCAGCTTGGCCAGTAGCGGCAATGAGCAGTTCTTC. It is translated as CASSLASSGNEQFF.

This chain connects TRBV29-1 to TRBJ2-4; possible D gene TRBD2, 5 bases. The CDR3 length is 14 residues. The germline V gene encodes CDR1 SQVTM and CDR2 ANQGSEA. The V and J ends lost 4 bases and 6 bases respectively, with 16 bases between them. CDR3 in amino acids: CSVVASSVVNIQYF. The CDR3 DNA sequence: TGCAGCGTTGTGGCTAGCTCGGTGGTAAACATTCAGTACTTC.

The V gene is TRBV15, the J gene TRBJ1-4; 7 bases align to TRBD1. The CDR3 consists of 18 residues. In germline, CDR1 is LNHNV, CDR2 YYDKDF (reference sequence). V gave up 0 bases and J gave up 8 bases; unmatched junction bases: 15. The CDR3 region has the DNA TGTGCCACCAGCAGAGATTCCGGCTTAAAAAGCAGGGGGGAAAAACTGTTTTTT. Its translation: CATSRDSGLKSRGEKLFF. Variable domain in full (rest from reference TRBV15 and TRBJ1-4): DAMVIQNPRYQVTQFGKPVTLSCSQTLNHNVMYWYQQKSSQAPKLLFHYYDKDFNNEADTPDNFQSRRPNTSFCFLDIRSPGLGDTAMYLCATSRDSGLKSRGEKLFFGSGTQLSVL.